Shown below are 21 T cell receptor beta chains from a single sample sequenced in a study of blood T cell repertoires in COVID-19 (dated by TCRdb to about 2020). Library method: the immunoSEQ multiplex PCR assay. TCRdb carries this immuneACCESS record with in-frame sequences only. Its versions omit some clonotypes, under half of them owing to an unresolved V gene in the studies checked, with the rest unexplained. The sample table lists 320,000 or so clones, roughly 90% of them with a count of one. Roughly 5% of the sample lies in the top ten. The sample consisted of PBMCs or T cells enriched from blood (not recorded which). All receptors come from a man between 60 and 75 years old who had recovered from COVID-19.

Note on this clone: Sequence at one end of the junction differs from germline and may be a read error. The rearrangement joins TRBV29-1 to TRBJ2-3; 8 positions match TRBD1. Looked up from germline, CDR1 is SQVTM and CDR2 is ANQGSEA. The CDR3 loop spans 13 amino acids. CDR3 in amino acids: CTGGTASTDTQYF. CDR3 bases: TGTACAGGGGGAACCGCTAGCACAGATACGCAGTATTTT.

The chain uses TRBV20-1 and TRBJ2-6; no reliable D call. Germline CDR1 and CDR2: DFQATT and SNEGSKA (reference sequence). This CDR3 is 14 amino acids long. Trimming stripped 3 bases from V and 2 bases from J, with 8 bases between. CDR3 loop: CSASLQPGANVLTF. Written as DNA, the CDR3 is TGCAGTGCTAGTTTACAGCCTGGGGCCAACGTCCTGACTTTC.

This chain links TRBV19 with TRBJ1-4; no firm D call. Germline CDR1 reads LNHDA; CDR2 reads SQIVND (reference sequence). V dropped 0 bases and J dropped 0 bases, with 8 bases sitting between them. The CDR3 is 16 residues long. The CDR3 sequence: CASSIDQAATNEKLFF. The CDR3 DNA is TGTGCCAGTAGTATAGATCAGGCAGCAACTAATGAAAAACTGTTTTTT.

This clone showed up just once. The chain couples TRBV24-1 to TRBJ1-2; 9 nucleotides align to TRBD1. Losses at the gene ends were 5 bases for V and 3 bases for J; bases not matched to a gene: 15. From germline, CDR1 is KGHDR and CDR2 SFDVKD. This CDR3 region has 18 residues. The CDR3 is CATSGVTPGQGLDYGYTF. CDR3 bases: TGTGCCACCAGTGGGGTCACTCCGGGACAGGGTTTAGACTATGGCTACACCTTC.

This clone came up a few times. CDR3 bases: TGTGCCAGCTCACCACAGGGGGCAAGCACTGAAGCTTTCTTT. Its protein product is CASSPQGASTEAFF. J is TRBJ1-1 and V is TRBV18, with 7 bases aligning to TRBD1. Trimming took 1 base from V and 4 from J; bases not matched to a gene: 3. The CDR3 loop spans 14 amino acids. Germline-derived CDR1 and CDR2 are KGHSH and LQKENI.

The rearrangement joins TRBV4-3 to TRBJ2-4; D might be TRBD2 (5 bases). The CDR3 length is 13 residues. Between the trimmed V and J ends, which lost 0 bases and 9 bases, there was a span of 9 bases. Per the germline V gene, CDR1 is LGHNA and CDR2 is YSLEER. The CDR3 region has the DNA TGCGCCAGCAGCCAAGACCCTGGGAGCATTCAGTACTTC. This codes for CASSQDPGSIQYF.

The J gene is TRBJ2-7, the V gene TRBV7-2, with TRBD1 identical over 7 bases. J gave up 1 base and V 3 bases, and 3 bases lay outside the gene matches. Germline CDR1 and CDR2: SGHTA and FQGNSA. CDR3 length: 14 residues. CDR3 DNA sequence: TGTGCCAGCAGCTTTCCGACAGGGTCCTACGAGCAGTACTTC. Its translation: CASSFPTGSYEQYF.

This sequence joins TRBV10-2 and TRBJ2-2; 10 bases are shared with TRBD1. The CDR3 totals 17 residues. Germline V gene sequence: CDR1 WSHSY, CDR2 SAAADI. V shed 6 bases, J shed 1 base, and the junction held 8 bases outside the gene matches. The CDR3 loop is CASRDPGQGRNTGELFF. DNA of the CDR3: TGCGCCAGCAGGGACCCGGGACAGGGGAGGAACACCGGGGAGCTGTTTTTT.

The gene calls are TRBV4-2 and TRBJ2-1, with no clear D. Germline-derived CDR1 and CDR2 are LGHNA and YNFKEQ. V was trimmed by 0 bases and J by 7 bases, leaving 7 bases between them. This CDR3 spans 13 amino acids. The chain's CDR3 is CASSQDSPNEQFF. As DNA, the CDR3 is TGTGCCAGCAGCCAAGATTCCCCAAATGAGCAGTTCTTC.

The chain combines TRBV4-1 with TRBJ2-1; 14 nucleotides line up with TRBD2. With 3 bases clipped from V and 6 bases from J, the junction kept 7 bases outside the gene matches. Germline-derived CDR1 and CDR2 are MGHRA and YSYEKL. This CDR3 has 17 amino acids. The CDR3 DNA sequence: TGCGCCAGCAGCCACACCGGGACTAGCGGGAGAGGCAATGAGCAGTTCTTC. Protein product: CASSHTGTSGRGNEQFF.

This CDR3 reads CASSRRGGPDTYNEQFF. In nucleotides, the CDR3 is TGTGCCAGCAGCCGAAGGGGAGGGCCAGACACATACAATGAGCAGTTCTTC. This rearrangement joins TRBV3-1 (or the pseudogene TRBV3-2) to TRBJ2-1; the match to TRBD2 covers 7 bases. The CDR3 has 17 amino acids. CDR1 LGHDT and CDR2 YNNKEL come from the germline V gene (reference sequence). V shed 4 bases, J shed 4 bases, and the junction held 13 bases outside the gene matches.

The chain joins TRBV3-1 (or the pseudogene TRBV3-2) to TRBJ1-3; D remains ambiguous. CDR1 and CDR2 (germline): LGHDT, YNNKEL (reference sequence). Trimming cost V 3 bases and J 2 bases, with 8 bases left between them. The CDR3 has 14 amino acids. CDR3 protein: CASSQTLPGNTIYF. The CDR3 bases are TGTGCCAGCAGCCAGACATTGCCTGGAAACACCATATATTTT.

V and J are TRBV10-3 and TRBJ1-4; 7 bases fit TRBD1. The V and J ends lost 2 bases and 9 bases, in that order; junction bases with no gene match: 6. Germline V gene data show CDR1 as ENHRY and CDR2 as SYGVKD. There are 14 residues in the CDR3. In DNA, the CDR3 is TGTGCCATCAGTGAGCCCGACAGGGATCAAAAACTGTTTTTT. Its translation: CAISEPDRDQKLFF.

The CDR3 DNA is TGTGCCAGTAGTATAGATCGTCGGGGGAATCGGCAAGAGACCCAGTACTTC. Translated: CASSIDRRGNRQETQYF. J is TRBJ2-5 and V is TRBV19; TRBD2 is a possible D gene (6 bases). Trimming took off 0 bases at V and 2 bases at J, with 16 bases between the two ends. In germline, CDR1 is LNHDA, CDR2 SQIVND (reference sequence). The CDR3 sequence is 17 residues long.

J is TRBJ1-4 and V is TRBV18, with TRBD1 identical over 9 bases. The CDR3 has 14 amino acids. The germline V gene has CDR1 KGHSH and CDR2 LQKENI. Germline trimming cut 6 bases from V and 6 bases from J; bases unmatched to any gene: 5. CDR3 sequence reads: CASSEGTGHEKLFF. DNA for the CDR3: TGTGCCAGCTCGGAAGGGACAGGGCATGAAAAACTGTTTTTT.

The V and J genes are TRBV5-5 and TRBJ2-2; weak D call: TRBD2 (6 bases). V dropped 3 bases and J dropped 5 bases, with 11 bases sitting between them. CDR1 and CDR2 from the germline V gene are SGHKS and YYEKEE (reference sequence). CDR3 length equals 14 residues. CDR3 protein: CASSSGVGTGELFF. DNA for the CDR3: TGTGCCAGCAGCTCGGGAGTAGGGACCGGGGAGCTGTTTTTT.

The chain recombines TRBV28 with TRBJ1-1; 8 nucleotides match TRBD1. The CDR3 spans 15 residues. Germline V CDR1 and CDR2: MDHEN, SYDVKM. With 5 bases clipped from V and 1 base from J, the junction kept 6 bases outside the gene matches. The CDR3 nucleotides are TGTGCCAGCAGTGCCCCCGGGACAGGGAACACTGAAGCTTTCTTT. Its protein is CASSAPGTGNTEAFF.

The chain carries TRBV5-1 and TRBJ2-7, with TRBD1 matching 10 bases. The germline CDR1 and CDR2 sequences are SGHRS and YFSETQ. This CDR3 has 14 amino acids. The V segment lost 1 base and the J segment 5 bases; nucleotides outside the gene matches: 3. CDR3 amino acids: CASSLMGTGDEQYF. The DNA of the CDR3 is TGCGCCAGCAGCTTGATGGGGACAGGGGACGAGCAGTACTTC.

The chain employs TRBV10-3 and TRBJ1-5; D is unclear. V lost 3 bases to trimming and J lost 4 bases, with 10 bases between them. The length of the CDR3 is 14 residues. Germline loops: CDR1 ENHRY, CDR2 SYGVKD. In nucleotides, the CDR3 is TGTGCCATCAGTGACGGTCGAACTAATCAGCCCCAGCATTTT. Translation gives CAISDGRTNQPQHF.

The chain has TRBV10-3 and TRBJ2-3, with 9 nucleotides matching TRBD2. J gave up 1 base and V 3 bases, and 8 bases lay outside the gene matches. In germline, CDR1 is ENHRY, CDR2 SYGVKD. The length of the CDR3 is 17 residues. The CDR3 nucleotides read TGTGCCATCAGTGACCCCTCGGCGGGAGGGGGCACAGATACGCAGTATTTT. Encoded protein: CAISDPSAGGGTDTQYF.

This clone has a handful of counts. The chain is built from TRBV3-1 (or the pseudogene TRBV3-2) and TRBJ2-6; TRBD1 agrees at 11 bases. The CDR3 extends over 18 amino acids. CDR1 is LGHDT, CDR2 YNNKEL, per germline (reference sequence). V trimming: 6 bases; J trimming: 0 bases; junction bases outside the gene matches: 7. The CDR3 spells CASSDTGTGGSGANVLTF. Written as DNA, the CDR3 is TGTGCCAGCAGTGACACCGGGACAGGGGGCTCTGGGGCCAACGTCCTGACTTTC.